This TCR beta chain originates from a study of response to subunit inactivated influenza vaccine. Study-wide results and caveats: Researchers suggested that each seasonal influenza vaccination recruits few new T cells.

CDR3 length: 15 amino acids. Germline V gene data show CDR1 as DFQATT and CDR2 as SNEGSKA (reference sequence). Trimming pared 3 bases from V and 5 bases from J, leaving 19 bases between. This clonotype has at least ten counts. No antigen is known for it. TCRdb fed the RT-PCR reads into MiXCR, producing one record per CDR3 protein. The profile shows about 520,000 distinct CDR3 sequences, 6.5% to 8% of them singletons. The input for sequencing was PBMCs from blood, taken around 25 months after vaccination. The clonotype originates from a man aged 50 to 69 who received an inactivated influenza vaccine. The chain recombines TRBV20-1 with TRBJ2-5, with D possibly TRBD2 on 6 matching bases. CDR3 amino acids: CSARNLAGSGETQYF. CDR3 nucleotides: TGCAGTGCTAGGAATCTGGCGGGATCAGGCGAGACCCAGTACTTC.